This TCR beta chain was identified in a study of T cell responses to AZD1222 COVID-19 vaccine. Study overall: Second-dose recipients at about 4 or about 12 weeks were treated as one pooled group. Findings and caveats of the study: Possibly, clonal diversity was underestimated; donors were largely white British and included more females.

Note on this clone: Its antigen is unknown.

V gave up 2 bases and J gave up 1 base; unmatched junction bases: 6. The CDR3 has 16 amino acids. Germline CDR1 SGHNT, CDR2 YYREEE (reference sequence). The protocol was immunoSEQ multiplex PCR, while the TCRdb copy is restricted to in-frame clones and leaves out a portion. This sample has approximately 150,000 clones, with approximately 92% found just once. Sequenced material: peripheral blood, taken on day 0 of AZD1222 vaccination. The chain joins TRBV5-4 to TRBJ2-1; TRBD1 matches 7 bases. This clonotype was obtained from an adult in good health. As DNA, the CDR3 is TGTGCCAGCAGCTTTACGACAGGGCCGTCCTACAATGAGCAGTTCTTC. Translating gives CASSFTTGPSYNEQFF.